The 5 T cell receptor beta chains below come from one sample, sequenced in a study of cytomegalovirus exposure and HLA in healthy donors. 13 Jbeta primers and 60 Vbeta primers were used for the PCR. Sequenced by immunoSEQ multiplex PCR; TCRdb stores in-frame clones only, minus some. The sample holds around 140,000 clones, about 80% seen once. Material for sequencing was PBMCs. The receptors here all came from a woman in her 40s in good health and CMV-seronegative.

This clone was counted only a few times. The CDR3 loop is CAIRGGRGGTEAFF. CDR3 DNA sequence: TGTGCCATCAGAGGGGGACGTGGGGGCACTGAAGCTTTCTTT. The rearrangement uses TRBV10-3 and TRBJ1-1; weak D call: TRBD1 (6 bases). Germline CDR1 reads ENHRY; CDR2 reads SYGVKD. The CDR3 consists of 14 residues. Trimming cost V 6 bases and J 4 bases, with 15 bases left between them.

The V and J genes are TRBV2 and TRBJ2-1; TRBD2 matches 11 bases. CDR1 is SNHLY and CDR2 is FYNNEI in the germline V gene. The CDR3 spans 15 residues. V lost 8 bases and J lost 8; bases outside the gene matches: 11. The DNA for the CDR3 is TGTGCCAGCCTCGACCCAGGGACTAGCGGCGATGAGCAGTTCTTC. This translates into CASLDPGTSGDEQFF.

The chain is built from TRBV28 and TRBJ1-4, with D uncertain. Trimming pared 2 bases from V and 7 bases from J, leaving 11 bases between. Looked up from germline, CDR1 is MDHEN and CDR2 is SYDVKM. The CDR3 has 14 amino acids. The CDR3: CASSLSGEGEKLFF. The CDR3 DNA follows: TGTGCCAGCAGTTTAAGCGGGGAAGGTGAAAAACTGTTTTTT.

J is TRBJ2-1 and V is TRBV27; 8 bases are a match to TRBD1. The V gene's germline CDR1 is MNHEY and CDR2 SMNVEV (reference sequence). The CDR3 covers 16 residues. The V and J ends lost 5 bases and 9 bases, in that order; junction bases with no gene match: 15. CDR3 sequence reads: CASSLDSGTGYLEQFF. CDR3 coding DNA: TGTGCCAGCAGTCTCGATTCCGGGACAGGATACCTTGAGCAGTTCTTC.

The chain links TRBV13 to TRBJ1-6; D gene unclear. This CDR3 is 14 amino acids long. Between the trimmed V and J ends, which lost 6 bases and 10 bases, there was a span of 16 bases. CDR1 is PRHDT and CDR2 is FYEKMQ in the germline V gene (reference sequence). In nucleotides, the CDR3 is TGTGCCAGCAGACCAGCGTGGTCCGACTCACCCCTCCACTTT. Translation gives CASRPAWSDSPLHF.